These T cell receptor beta chains were read from a single sample in a study of T cells in localized non-small cell lung cancer. Some clones are missing from TCRdb's copy, which holds only in-frame ones; the method was immunoSEQ multiplex PCR. This sample has about 26,000 clones, with roughly nine tenths found just once. The sample consisted of peripheral blood, taken before any cancer treatment. The receptors originated from a female donor of 60 years or more with stage II squamous cell lung carcinoma. CDR3s include the opening cysteine and the closing phenylalanine or tryptophan. A D gene is named only where the DNA matches it firmly. Only part of the rows carry a size: once, few, many, or a class if the clone is expanded.

TRBV2	few	TRBJ2-1	.	TGTGCCAGCACGCGGGATCACTACAATGAGCAGTTCTTC	CASTRDHYNEQFF
TRBV6-1	.	TRBJ2-7	.	TGTGCCAGCAGTGAAGGGGAATGGAGGGACCTAACCTACGAGCAGTACTTC	CASSEGEWRDLTYEQYF
TRBV19	.	TRBJ2-3	.	TGTGCCAGTAGTATAGTTGGGGGATCCGATACGCAGTATTTT	CASSIVGGSDTQYF
TRBV6-4	.	TRBJ2-2	.	TGTGCCAGCACCAAGGACAGCACCGGGGAGCTGTTTTTT	CASTKDSTGELFF
TRBV4-3	.	TRBJ1-1	TRBD1	TGCGCCAGCAGCCCGGACAGGGGGCTCACTGAAGCTTTCTTT	CASSPDRGLTEAFF
TRBV6-5	.	TRBJ2-1	TRBD2	TGTGCCAGCAGTTACTCCCGCGCTAGCGGGAATGAGCAGTTCTTC	CASSYSRASGNEQFF
TRBV30	.	TRBJ1-4	.	TGTGCCTGGAGCAAGAATGAAAAACTGTTTTTT	CAWSKNEKLFF
TRBV5-1	.	TRBJ1-2	TRBD1	TGCGCCAGCAGCTACGGACAGGGGGCGAATGGCTACACCTTC	CASSYGQGANGYTF
TRBV5-1	.	TRBJ1-2	TRBD1	TGCGCCAGCAGCTCACAGGGGGTAGAGGGCTACACCTTC	CASSSQGVEGYTF
TRBV19	.	TRBJ2-2	.	TGTGCCAGTACAGCCAGGATCACCGGGGAGCTGTTTTTT	CASTARITGELFF
TRBV28	.	TRBJ2-4	TRBD1	TGTGCCAGCAGTTTATACACCGGGACAGCCGCCAAAAACATTCAGTACTTC	CASSLYTGTAAKNIQYF
TRBV6-5	.	TRBJ2-5	TRBD2	TGTGCCAGCAGGGCCGGGACTAAAGGTTACGAGACCCAGTACTTC	CASRAGTKGYETQYF
TRBV6-1	.	TRBJ1-1	TRBD1	TGTGCCAGCAGTCCCGGGACAGCTAAGAACACTGAAGCTTTCTTT	CASSPGTAKNTEAFF
TRBV7-9	.	TRBJ1-5	TRBD1	TGTGCCAGCAGCTTGAGGGTCGGGACAGACAATCAGCCCCAGCATTTT	CASSLRVGTDNQPQHF
TRBV27	.	TRBJ2-7	.	TGTGCCAGCAGTTTAGGGACTCAGTACGAGCAGTACTTC	CASSLGTQYEQYF
TRBV11-2	.	TRBJ1-3	.	TGTGCCAGCAGCTTGCTATCCGGGACCGCTGGAAACACCATATATTTT	CASSLLSGTAGNTIYF
TRBV11-3	.	TRBJ2-7	.	TGTGCCAGCAGCCAACAGGGACACGAGCAGTACTTC	CASSQQGHEQYF
TRBV28	.	TRBJ2-7	TRBD1	TGTGCCAGCAGGCGGACAGGGTACCCCTACGAGCAGTACTTC	CASRRTGYPYEQYF
TRBV19	.	TRBJ1-1	.	TGTGCCAGTAGTATTACAATGGACACTGAAGCTTTCTTT	CASSITMDTEAFF
TRBV25-1	.	TRBJ2-2	TRBD2	TGTGCCAGCACCGCGACTAGCGGGAGGTTGACCGGGGAGCTGTTTTTT	CASTATSGRLTGELFF
TRBV19	.	TRBJ1-4	.	TGTGCCAGTAGTGCCGAAAGGGATGAAAAACTGTTTTTT	CASSAERDEKLFF
TRBV28	.	TRBJ2-7	TRBD1	TGTGCCAGCAGGACAGGGGGCCCGGTCGACGAGCAGTACTTC	CASRTGGPVDEQYF
TRBV28	.	TRBJ1-2	.	TGTGCCAGCACCCGAGGACCTGGAAACTATGGCTACACCTTC	CASTRGPGNYGYTF
TRBV5-1	once	TRBJ1-4	TRBD1	TGCGCCAGCAGCCCACTCGGGACAGATAATGAAAAACTGTTTTTT	CASSPLGTDNEKLFF